Below, one TCR beta chain is given with its context. In the original processing: Estimation of nucleated cell counts relied on the amplification of reference gene primers. Clones were read by immunoSEQ multiplex PCR, and TCRdb kept only the in-frame ones, dropping some. Clone size and V and J calls were adopted from that table, with D and trimming inferred from the DNA. The sample records fewer than 300,000 clones, 70% to 90% being singletons. The source of the sample is a study of blood T cell repertoires in COVID-19. As for the study in general: Italy, Spain and the United States were the sources of the convalescent and acute COVID-19 samples. T cells, B-cell-depleted T cells, or PBMCs supplied cDNA or gDNA.

In germline, CDR1 is SGDLS, CDR2 YYNGEE. This CDR3 is 13 amino acids long. V gave up 4 bases and J gave up 0 bases, with 7 bases separating them. Sequencing input: peripheral blood. V usage is TRBV9 and J usage is TRBJ2-5; the D is unclear. The TCR sequence derives from a woman aged 45-60 years with acute or convalescent COVID-19. The CDR3 DNA sequence: TGTGCCAGCAGCCCCGCGTACCAAGAGACCCAGTACTTC. Translation: CASSPAYQETQYF.